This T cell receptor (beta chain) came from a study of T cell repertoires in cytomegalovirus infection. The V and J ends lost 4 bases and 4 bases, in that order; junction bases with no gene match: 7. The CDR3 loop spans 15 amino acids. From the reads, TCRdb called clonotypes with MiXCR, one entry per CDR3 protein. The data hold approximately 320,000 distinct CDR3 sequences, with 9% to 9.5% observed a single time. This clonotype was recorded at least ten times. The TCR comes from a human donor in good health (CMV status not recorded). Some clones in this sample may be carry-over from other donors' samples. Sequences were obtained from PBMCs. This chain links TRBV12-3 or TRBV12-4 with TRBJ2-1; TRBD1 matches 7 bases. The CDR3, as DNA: TGTGCCAGCAGTTACAGACAGGGTTGGTACAATGAGCAGTTCTTC. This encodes CASSYRQGWYNEQFF.